This record looks at one T cell receptor (beta chain) sequence and its context. V was pared by 6 bases and J by 2 bases, with 9 bases of the junction left unmatched. Germline CDR1 is KGHDR and CDR2 is SFDVKD. The CDR3 runs 18 residues. The repertoire was sequenced with immunoSEQ multiplex PCR; TCRdb's copy has only in-frame clones and lacks some. The sample consists of about 220,000 clones, about four fifths of them appearing once. The data were obtained in a study of blood T cell repertoires in COVID-19. The source is an elderly woman with acute or convalescent COVID-19. Sequencing used peripheral blood. The chain carries TRBV24-1 and TRBJ2-6, with 10 bases aligning to TRBD1. The CDR3 DNA is TGTGCCACCAGTCGGTCCGGGACAGGGGTAACTGGGGCCAACGTCCTGACTTTC. Residues: CATSRSGTGVTGANVLTF.